This paragraph covers one TCR beta chain sequence. Study processing details: How many nucleated cells were present was estimated from reference gene primer amplification. The protocol was immunoSEQ multiplex PCR, while the TCRdb copy is restricted to in-frame clones and leaves out a portion. V, J and clone size are taken as reported in that table, and D and trimming were inferred from the DNA itself. In the table there are some 360,000 clones, about 87% of which are singletons. These data originate in a study of blood T cell repertoires in COVID-19. The CDR3 is 16 amino acids. V shed 4 bases, J shed 1 base, and the junction held 5 bases outside the gene matches. The germline V gene encodes CDR1 MGHRA and CDR2 YSYEKL.

This rearrangement joins TRBV4-1 to TRBJ2-7, with 12 bases fitting TRBD2. This receptor was taken from a woman aged 55-75 years with COVID-19, enrolled during active disease. The sequenced sample was peripheral blood. DNA for the CDR3: TGCGCCAGCAGCCGAGCGACTAGCGGGGGATCCTACGAGCAGTACTTC. As protein: CASSRATSGGSYEQYF.